This T cell receptor beta chain originates from a study of post-analysis software for immune sequencing data. Study overall: The disease courses spanned relapsing-remitting, secondary progressive and progressive-relapsing forms of multiple sclerosis. Regarding the study as a whole: For normalized Chao1 diversity, multiple sclerosis patients scored significantly lower than controls did. TRBV segments more frequent in patients than in controls numbered roughly 5 and included TRBV5-6, TRBV5-1 and TRBV20-1.

This clonotype was seen many times. Its antigen is currently unknown. Prepared TCR beta cDNA libraries contained unique molecular identifiers. TCRdb reprocessed the PCR reads with MiXCR, giving one entry per CDR3 protein. The top ten hold around 4.8% of the sample, which has hundreds of thousands of distinct CDR3 sequences, just over 35% seen once. Germline V gene data show CDR1 as SGHRS and CDR2 as YFSETQ. V was clipped by 6 bases and J by 5 bases, with 11 bases between them. CDR3 length: 12 residues. Material for sequencing was blood. The V gene is TRBV5-1, the J gene TRBJ2-5; D not resolved. This receptor was identified in a girl between 10 and 17 years old with multiple sclerosis. CDR3 DNA sequence: TGCGCCAGCAAGGCTGAAGGGGAGACCCAGTACTTC. Translated, it gives CASKAEGETQYF.